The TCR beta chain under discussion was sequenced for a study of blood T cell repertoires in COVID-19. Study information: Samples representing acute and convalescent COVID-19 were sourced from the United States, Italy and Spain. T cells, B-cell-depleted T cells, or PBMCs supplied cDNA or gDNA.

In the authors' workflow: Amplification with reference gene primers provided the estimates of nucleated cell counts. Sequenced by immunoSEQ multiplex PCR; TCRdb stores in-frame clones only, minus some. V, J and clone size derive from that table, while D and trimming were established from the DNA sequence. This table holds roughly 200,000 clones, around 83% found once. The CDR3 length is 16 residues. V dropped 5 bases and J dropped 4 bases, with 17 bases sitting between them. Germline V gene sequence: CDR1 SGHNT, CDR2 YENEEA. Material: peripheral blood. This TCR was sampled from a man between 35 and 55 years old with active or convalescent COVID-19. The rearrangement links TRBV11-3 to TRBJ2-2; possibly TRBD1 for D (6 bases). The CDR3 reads CASSQQGSITTGELFF. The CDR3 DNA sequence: TGTGCCAGCAGCCAACAGGGTAGTATAACCACCGGGGAGCTGTTTTTT.